These 21 T cell receptor beta chains originate from one sample sequenced in a study of follicular helper T cells after annual influenza vaccination. The sample's time point: 2014-2015 season, 7 days after vaccination. Measured with immunoSEQ multiplex PCR; TCRdb has only the in-frame clones, and not every one. The sample comprises roughly 9,000 clones, 83% of which are singletons, and around 0.37% rests with the top ten. The sample was CXCR5- memory CD4+ T cells sorted from blood, taken 7 days after influenza vaccination. The receptors were sampled from an adult who received the influenza vaccine.

The chain couples TRBV27 to TRBJ2-7; possibly TRBD1 or TRBD2 for D (6 bases each). Germline V gives CDR1 MNHEY, CDR2 SMNVEV (reference sequence). Trimming cost V 7 bases and J 3 bases, with 10 bases left between them. The CDR3 length is 12 residues. As DNA, the CDR3 is TGTGCCAGCAAGGGGGGCGACTACGAGCAGTACTTC. It translates to CASKGGDYEQYF.

This chain connects TRBV11-2 to TRBJ2-2; D is unclear. The CDR3 runs to 12 residues. From germline, CDR1 is SGHAT and CDR2 FQNNGV. V shed 7 bases and J shed 8 bases, with 11 bases lying between them. CDR3 DNA sequence: TGTGCCAGCACCCCCCGCCCTGGGGAGCTGTTTTTT. Its translation: CASTPRPGELFF.

The CDR3 sequence: CSVAPTGQNQPQHF. The CDR3 DNA reads TGCAGCGTTGCCCCGACAGGGCAGAATCAGCCCCAGCATTTT. J is TRBJ1-5 and V is TRBV29-1; 7 nucleotides match TRBD1. Per germline, CDR1 SQVTM and CDR2 ANQGSEA. This CDR3 contains 14 residues. The V gene end was trimmed by 4 bases and the J gene end by 4 bases; junction bases not matched to a gene: 7.

The chain uses TRBV5-6 and TRBJ2-7; no firm D call. Deletions cut 0 bases from V and 0 bases from J, with 10 bases between. Germline V lookup: CDR1 SGHDT, CDR2 YYEEEE. The CDR3 loop spans 15 amino acids. The CDR3 DNA is TGTGCCAGCAGCTTGGAAATAGCCCGCTCCTACGAGCAGTACTTC. Encoded protein: CASSLEIARSYEQYF.

V gene TRBV9 combines with J gene TRBJ2-7; tentative D call: TRBD2 (7 bases). Germline V gives CDR1 SGDLS, CDR2 YYNGEE. This CDR3 contains 15 residues. The germline V and J ends were trimmed by 0 bases and 6 bases, with 16 bases remaining between them. CDR3 sequence: CASSVVGGGPTEQYF. In DNA, the CDR3 is TGTGCCAGCAGCGTAGTAGGGGGGGGGCCCACCGAGCAGTACTTC.

The chain uses TRBV7-8 and TRBJ1-5; TRBD1 might be the D (5 bases). Germline CDR1 is SGHVS and CDR2 is FQNEAQ. This CDR3 contains 16 residues. The V end lost 5 bases, the J end lost 6 bases, and 20 bases lay between the germline ends. The CDR3 sequence: CASSPQQRRAGQPQHF. The CDR3 nucleotides read TGTGCCAGCAGCCCCCAGCAGCGCAGGGCAGGTCAGCCCCAGCATTTT. Variable domain in full (rest from reference TRBV7-8 and TRBJ1-5): GAGVSQSPRYKVAKRGQDVALRCDPISGHVSLFWYQQALGQGPEFLTYFQNEAQLDKSGLPSDRFFAERPEGSVSTLKIQRTQQEDSAVYLCASSPQQRRAGQPQHFGDGTRLSIL.

V usage is TRBV7-2 and J usage is TRBJ1-1, with D uncertain. Per the germline V gene, CDR1 is SGHTA and CDR2 is FQGNSA. This CDR3 is 13 amino acids long. V was pared by 1 base and J by 0 bases, with 3 bases between. DNA for the CDR3: TGTGCCAGCAGCTTAGGTATGAACACTGAAGCTTTCTTT. Residues: CASSLGMNTEAFF.

CDR3 sequence (DNA): TGTGCCAGCAGCAAACAACAGGGAGTTAGCTATGGCTACACCTTC. The encoded protein is CASSKQQGVSYGYTF. The V call is TRBV7-9, the J call TRBJ1-2, with a weak D call TRBD1 (6 bases). The CDR3 contains 15 residues. Germline-derived CDR1 and CDR2 are SEHNR and FQNEAQ (reference sequence). With 5 bases removed from V and 4 bases from J, the gap between germline ends came to 17 bases.

The chain links TRBV5-1 to TRBJ2-2, with 15 bases lining up with TRBD2. Germline V gene data show CDR1 as SGHRS and CDR2 as YFSETQ. This CDR3 has 20 residues. Unmatched junction bases numbered 6, after V lost 0 bases and J lost 0 bases. The CDR3 region has the DNA TGCGCCAGCAGCTTGGGCTTCGGGACTAGCGGGGGGCCGAACACCGGGGAGCTGTTTTTT. Translation gives CASSLGFGTSGGPNTGELFF.

This sequence joins TRBV19 and TRBJ1-3; tentatively, D is TRBD1 (5 bases). The V end lost 7 bases, the J end lost 2 bases, and 12 bases lay between the germline ends. CDR3 length: 14 residues. CDR1 is LNHDA, CDR2 SQIVND, per germline (reference sequence). This CDR3 is CASMFGAAGNTIYF. CDR3 coding DNA: TGTGCCAGTATGTTTGGGGCAGCTGGAAACACCATATATTTT.

The J gene is TRBJ2-3, the V gene TRBV4-1; D might be TRBD2 (5 bases). CDR3 length: 16 residues. V dropped 0 bases and J dropped 2 bases, with 12 bases sitting between them. Germline values: CDR1 MGHRA, CDR2 YSYEKL. CDR3 bases: TGCGCCAGCAGCCAAGACCGGGGAGACTACACAGATACGCAGTATTTT. As protein: CASSQDRGDYTDTQYF.

The V gene is TRBV5-6, the J gene TRBJ2-1, with TRBD1 identical over 9 bases. This CDR3 region has 16 residues. J lost 3 bases, V lost 0 bases, and 4 bases had no gene match. The germline gives CDR1 SGHDT, CDR2 YYEEEE. For the CDR3, the DNA is TGTGCCAGCAGCTTGGCTGGGACAGGGAGCTACAATGAGCAGTTCTTC. As protein: CASSLAGTGSYNEQFF. The whole variable domain, remainder taken from reference TRBV5-6 and TRBJ2-1, is DAGVTQSPTHLIKTRGQQVTLRCSPKSGHDTVSWYQQALGQGPQFIFQYYEEEERQRGNFPDRFSGHQFPNYSSELNVNALLLGDSALYLCASSLAGTGSYNEQFFGPGTRLTVL.

Written as DNA, the CDR3 is TGTGCCAGCAGCCCCAGAGGGGGAAGCTCCTACAATGAGCAGTTCTTC. It codes for CASSPRGGSSYNEQFF. This rearrangement joins TRBV9 to TRBJ2-1; weak D call: TRBD1 (6 bases). CDR3 length: 16 residues. V shed 4 bases and J shed 0 bases, with 14 bases lying between them. The germline gives CDR1 SGDLS, CDR2 YYNGEE.

This clone was picked up a small number of times. The chain links TRBV6-1 to TRBJ2-7; TRBD1 matches at 10 bases. V trimming: 4 bases; J trimming: 10 bases; junction bases outside the gene matches: 10. The CDR3 contains 14 residues. CDR1 and CDR2 (germline): MNHNS, SASEGT. CDR3 in DNA: TGTGCCAGCAGTGGGCCGGGACAGGGGAAGTCTCAGTACTTC. This translates into CASSGPGQGKSQYF.

The chain is built from TRBV7-9 and TRBJ1-6; TRBD1 is a possible D gene (5 bases). V dropped 5 bases and J dropped 7 bases, with 21 bases sitting between them. Germline V gene data show CDR1 as SEHNR and CDR2 as FQNEAQ (reference sequence). This CDR3 spans 17 amino acids. CDR3 residues: CASSHSEGTPENSPLHF. The CDR3 nucleotides are TGTGCCAGCAGCCACTCTGAAGGGACCCCGGAGAATTCACCCCTCCACTTT.

This clone was seen only a few times. The chain uses TRBV6-5 and TRBJ1-5; D is undetermined. This CDR3 comprises 15 residues. Germline V lookup: CDR1 MNHEY, CDR2 SVGAGI. V was trimmed by 6 bases and J by 5 bases, leaving 17 bases between them. This chain's CDR3 is CASRQKYGAHQPQHF. As DNA, the CDR3 is TGTGCCAGCAGGCAGAAGTATGGAGCACATCAGCCCCAGCATTTT.

V usage is TRBV29-1 and J usage is TRBJ1-3, with 9 bases lining up with TRBD1. CDR3 length: 15 residues. The germline CDR1 and CDR2 sequences are SQVTM and ANQGSEA. The junction had 9 bases not matched to a gene; V was cut back by 4 bases and J by 5 bases. The CDR3 DNA follows: TGCAGCGTTGCGATCTCCGGGACAGGGAGAAACACCATATATTTT. As protein: CSVAISGTGRNTIYF. Filled out from reference TRBV29-1 and TRBJ1-3, the complete variable domain reads SAVISQKPSRDICQRGTSLTIQCQVDSQVTMMFWYRQQPGQSLTLIATANQGSEATYESGFVIDKFPISRPNLTFSTLTVSNMSPEDSSIYLCSVAISGTGRNTIYFGEGSWLTVV.

The table lists this clone with a few counts. As DNA, the CDR3 is TGTGCCAGTAGTGAGGTCAGGTGGTCTCAGCCCCAGCATTTT. Its translation: CASSEVRWSQPQHF. This chain links TRBV19 with TRBJ1-5; D remains unclear. CDR3 size: 14 residues. Trimming took off 5 bases at V and 6 bases at J, with 14 bases between the two ends. From germline, CDR1 is LNHDA and CDR2 SQIVND (reference sequence).

This clone came up once. This chain links TRBV9 with TRBJ2-3; 9 nucleotides match TRBD1. This CDR3 is built from 15 residues. From germline, CDR1 is SGDLS and CDR2 YYNGEE. Trimming took 3 bases from V and 7 from J; bases not matched to a gene: 9. CDR3 nucleotides: TGTGCCAGCAGCGCCAGCTTGGGACAGGGTAATACGCAGTATTTT. Its translation: CASSASLGQGNTQYF.

This clone was detected once. The chain recombines TRBV25-1 with TRBJ1-4, with 8 bases fitting TRBD1. The CDR3 has 15 amino acids. Per the germline V gene, CDR1 is MGHDK and CDR2 is SYGVNS. V trimming: 6 bases; J trimming: 4 bases; junction bases outside the gene matches: 7. The CDR3 sequence is CASSRGQGFNEKLFF. The CDR3 DNA sequence: TGTGCCAGCAGCCGCGGACAGGGATTTAATGAAAAACTGTTTTTT.

V and J are TRBV11-2 and TRBJ2-3, with 9 bases that match TRBD2. The CDR3 sequence is 14 residues long. Trimming at V came to 6 bases and at J to 6 bases, leaving 7 bases not matched to a gene. Per the germline V gene, CDR1 is SGHAT and CDR2 is FQNNGV. CDR3 DNA sequence: TGTGCCAGCAGGCTGCTAGCGGGGTATGATACGCAGTATTTT. Its protein product is CASRLLAGYDTQYF.